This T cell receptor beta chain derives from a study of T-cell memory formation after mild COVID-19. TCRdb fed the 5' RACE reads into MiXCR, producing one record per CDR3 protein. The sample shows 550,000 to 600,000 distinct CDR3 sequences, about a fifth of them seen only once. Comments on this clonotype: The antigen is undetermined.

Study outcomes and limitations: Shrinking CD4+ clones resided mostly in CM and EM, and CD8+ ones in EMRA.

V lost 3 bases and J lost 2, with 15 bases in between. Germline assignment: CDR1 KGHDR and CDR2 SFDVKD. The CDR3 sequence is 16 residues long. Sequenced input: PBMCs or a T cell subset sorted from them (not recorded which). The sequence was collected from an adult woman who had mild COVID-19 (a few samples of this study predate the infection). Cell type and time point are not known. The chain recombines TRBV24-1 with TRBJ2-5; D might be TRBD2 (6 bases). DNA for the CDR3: TGTGCCACCAGTGATCCCTATACAGGACTACAAGAGACCCAGTACTTC. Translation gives CATSDPYTGLQETQYF.